Listed below are T cell receptor beta chains from one sample, sequenced in a study of long-term antiretroviral therapy in people with HIV. Using immunoSEQ multiplex PCR, the repertoire was profiled, and TCRdb retains in-frame clones only, with some absent. The sample has roughly 40,000 clones, about 90% seen once. The input for sequencing was unsorted PBMCs, taken 1.2 years after starting antiretroviral therapy. The receptor source for this set is a woman in her 50s with HIV. The conserved cysteine and the conserved F or W are not part of the CDR3 here. The D gene is left open where the match is weak. Clone size is given for some rows only: seen once, a few or many times, or a class if the clone is expanded.

V gene,D gene,clone size,CDR3 protein
TRBV30,-,once,AWTGDGETQY
TRBV6-5,TRBD1,-,ASSYDRGQYGYT
TRBV5-5,-,-,ASSLASSGED
TRBV27,-,-,ASSPLDSNEQF
TRBV5-4,TRBD2,-,ASSFLTSGGPRELF
TRBV19,TRBD1,-,ASTIVIGTASSYEQY
TRBV4-3,TRBD1,few,ASSQDLGRGDEKLF
TRBV18,TRBD1,-,ASSQAPGTDIGRYYGYT
TRBV7-7,TRBD1,few,ASSKTGGEDEQY
TRBV4-2,-,-,ASSQGGQRGPPLH
TRBV5-6,-,-,ASSRRSYNSPLH
TRBV30,-,-,AWSVRGAIEKLF
TRBV7-2,-,-,ASSLDKGPYGYT
TRBV9,-,-,ASSVDSDPRMAEQY
TRBV10-3,TRBD2,once,AISLADGRGEQY
TRBV5-1,-,-,ASSITRGGNTEAF
TRBV10-1,-,-,ASSESGTPIGEQY
TRBV7-3,TRBD2,-,ASSALAGGNEQF
TRBV9,-,few,ASSSQGNTGELF
TRBV9,TRBD2,-,ASSVGGGAYEQF
TRBV7-2,-,-,ASSLVGGNYEQY
TRBV19,TRBD1,few,ASSTRDRGRLGELF
TRBV7-2,-,-,ASSRPTGRRSGNTIY
TRBV18,-,once,ASSPTVGAASGNTIY
TRBV5-6,TRBD1,-,ASSRGTGGMGSYYEQY
TRBV7-9,TRBD1,-,ASSARDRASTDTQY